The clone carrying this T cell receptor (beta chain) has ten or more counts. Its matching antigen is unknown. Per the germline V gene, CDR1 is MGHRA and CDR2 is YSYEKL. The CDR3 spans 15 residues. The V end lost 5 bases, the J end lost 0 bases, and 10 bases lay between the germline ends. This entry is derived from a study of CD8+CD57+ T cells in acquired aplastic anemia. Study background: The mean DNA yield obtained from sorted CD4+ and CD8+ cells came to roughly 3 ug. Study-wide points: The CD8+ Simpson's diversity of patients and controls was not significantly different.

The authors sequenced patients whose flow cytometry had shown CD8+CD57+ cell expansion. Everyone among the patients had severe acquired aplastic anemia. The blood sampling took place in patients who had so far received no therapy. For CDR3 and TCR beta VDJ profiling, genomic DNA was the template used. TCRdb passed the reads through MiXCR, listing each CDR3 protein once. The data hold about 150,000 distinct CDR3 sequences, with roughly 54% observed a single time. The genes are TRBV4-1 and TRBJ2-2; unclear D gene. The receptor was isolated from a human donor with aplastic anemia. Specimen: sorted CD4+, CD8+, or CD8+CD57+ T cells (not recorded which) from PBMCs. The CDR3 DNA reads as TGCGCCAGCAGCGGACGACGCGCGAACACCGGGGAGCTGTTTTTT. Translation gives CASSGRRANTGELFF.